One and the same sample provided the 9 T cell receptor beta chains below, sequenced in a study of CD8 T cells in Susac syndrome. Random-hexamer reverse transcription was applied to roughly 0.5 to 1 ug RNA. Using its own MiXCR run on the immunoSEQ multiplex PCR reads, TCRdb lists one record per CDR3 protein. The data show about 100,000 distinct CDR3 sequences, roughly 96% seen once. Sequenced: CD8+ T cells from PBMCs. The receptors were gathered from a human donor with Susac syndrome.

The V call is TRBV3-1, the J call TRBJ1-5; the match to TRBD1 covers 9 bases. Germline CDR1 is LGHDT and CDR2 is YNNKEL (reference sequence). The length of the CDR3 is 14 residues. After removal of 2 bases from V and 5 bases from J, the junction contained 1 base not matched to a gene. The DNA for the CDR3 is TGTGCCAGCAGCCAACGGACAGGGGATCAGCCCCAGCATTTT. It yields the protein CASSQRTGDQPQHF.

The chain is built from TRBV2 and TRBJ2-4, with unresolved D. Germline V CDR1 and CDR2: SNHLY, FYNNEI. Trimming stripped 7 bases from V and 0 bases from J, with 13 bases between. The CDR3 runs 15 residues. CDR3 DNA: TGTGCCAGCATCGAGGACCTCGGAGCCAAAAACATTCAGTACTTC. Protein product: CASIEDLGAKNIQYF.

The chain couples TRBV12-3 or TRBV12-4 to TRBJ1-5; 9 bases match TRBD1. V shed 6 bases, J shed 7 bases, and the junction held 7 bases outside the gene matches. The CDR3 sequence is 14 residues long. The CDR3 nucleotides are TGTGCCAGCAGGGACGGGACAGGGACCCAGCCCCAGCATTTT. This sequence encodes CASRDGTGTQPQHF.

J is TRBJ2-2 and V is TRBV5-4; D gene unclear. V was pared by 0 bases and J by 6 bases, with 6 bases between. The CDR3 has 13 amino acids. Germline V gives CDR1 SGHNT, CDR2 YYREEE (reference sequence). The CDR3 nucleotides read TGTGCCAGCAGCTTGGACCAGGCCGGGGAGCTGTTTTTT. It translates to CASSLDQAGELFF.

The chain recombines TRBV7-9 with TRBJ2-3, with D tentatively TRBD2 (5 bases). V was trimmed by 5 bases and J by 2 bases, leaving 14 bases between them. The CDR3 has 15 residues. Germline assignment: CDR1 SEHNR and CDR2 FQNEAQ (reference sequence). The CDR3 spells CASSQVTIFTDTQYF. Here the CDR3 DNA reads TGTGCCAGCAGCCAGGTGACTATCTTCACAGATACGCAGTATTTT.

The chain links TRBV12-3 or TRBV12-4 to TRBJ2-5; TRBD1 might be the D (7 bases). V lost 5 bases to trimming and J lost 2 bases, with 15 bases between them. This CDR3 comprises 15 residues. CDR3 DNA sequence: TGTGCCAGCAGTCCCTTCGGGGGACAGCAAGAGACCCAGTACTTC. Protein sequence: CASSPFGGQQETQYF.

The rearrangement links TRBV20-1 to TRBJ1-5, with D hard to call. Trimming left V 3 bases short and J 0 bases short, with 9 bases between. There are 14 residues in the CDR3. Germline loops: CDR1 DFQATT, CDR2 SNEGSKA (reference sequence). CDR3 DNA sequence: TGCAGTGCTAGCGCGACGTATAGCAATCAGCCCCAGCATTTT. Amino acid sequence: CSASATYSNQPQHF.

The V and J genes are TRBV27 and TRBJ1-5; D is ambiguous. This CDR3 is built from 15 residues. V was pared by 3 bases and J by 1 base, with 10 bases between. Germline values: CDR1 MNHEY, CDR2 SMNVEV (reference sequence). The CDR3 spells CASSFGGKSNQPQHF. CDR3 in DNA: TGTGCCAGCAGTTTCGGAGGGAAGAGCAATCAGCCCCAGCATTTT.

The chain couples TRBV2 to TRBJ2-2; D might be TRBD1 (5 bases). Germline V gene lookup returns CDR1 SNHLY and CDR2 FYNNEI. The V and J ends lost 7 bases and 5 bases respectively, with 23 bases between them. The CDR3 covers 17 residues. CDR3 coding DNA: TGTGCCAGCACCCAAGGGCGGCAGGGAAGAGGAACCGGGGAGCTGTTTTTT. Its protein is CASTQGRQGRGTGELFF.